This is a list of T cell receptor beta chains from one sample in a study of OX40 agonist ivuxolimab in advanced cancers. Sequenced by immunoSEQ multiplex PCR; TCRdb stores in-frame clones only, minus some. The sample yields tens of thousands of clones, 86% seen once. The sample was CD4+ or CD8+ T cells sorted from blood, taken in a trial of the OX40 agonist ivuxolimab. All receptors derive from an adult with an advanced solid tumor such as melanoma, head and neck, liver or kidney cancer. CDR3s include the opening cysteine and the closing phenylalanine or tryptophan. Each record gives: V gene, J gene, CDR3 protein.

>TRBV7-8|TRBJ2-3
CASSLANGGSDTQYF
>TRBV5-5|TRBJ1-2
CASSVSGTWDGYTF
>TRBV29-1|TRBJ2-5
CSVGGQGSRQETQYF
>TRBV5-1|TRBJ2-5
CASTSLPGASETQYF
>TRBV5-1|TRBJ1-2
CASSLREGTYGYTF
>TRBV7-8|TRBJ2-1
CASSSGEGTGGNEQFF
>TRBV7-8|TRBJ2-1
CASSVGEARSWYNEQFF
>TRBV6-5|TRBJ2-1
CASARGYEQFF
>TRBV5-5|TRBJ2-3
CASSLVTGITDTQYF
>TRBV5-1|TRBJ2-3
CASSSGRSTDTQYF
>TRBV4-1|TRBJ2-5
CASSLYTSEETQYF
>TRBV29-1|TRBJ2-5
CSAETGTSQETQYF
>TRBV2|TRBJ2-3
CASSEGLNRGTDTQYF
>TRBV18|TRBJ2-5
CASSQRAAGETQYF
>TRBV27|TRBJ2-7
CASSLGGAMSYEQYF
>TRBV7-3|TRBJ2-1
CASSSQPSNEQFF
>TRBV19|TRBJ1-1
CASSLTEGTEAFF
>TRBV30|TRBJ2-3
CAWDRGLSTDTQYF
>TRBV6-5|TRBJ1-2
CASSGTLGTRYGYTF
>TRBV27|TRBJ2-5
CASKRKTTGETQYF
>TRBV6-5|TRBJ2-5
CASSRGQKETQYF
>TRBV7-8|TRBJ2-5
CASSSGSGRAGETQYF
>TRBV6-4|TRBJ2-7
CASRGGESPYEQYF
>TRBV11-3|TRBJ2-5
CASSLGGLAGTETQYF
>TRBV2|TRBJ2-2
CASTQWGTGNTGELFF
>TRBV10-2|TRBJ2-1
CASGYNEQFF
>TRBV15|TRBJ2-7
CATSRDLALRYEQYF
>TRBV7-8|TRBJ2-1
CASSLVFGTFSYNEQFF
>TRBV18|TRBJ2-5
CASSQASDQETQYF